This TCR beta chain stems from a study of beta chain features in type 1 diabetes. Study conclusions and caveats: Fewer junction insertions and more nucleotide deletions appeared in type 1 diabetes patients. Among all four CD4+ subsets, Type 1 diabetes patients had TCRB CDR3s that were moderately but significantly shorter. In the patient group, naive, central memory and Treg TCRB repertoires seemed more alike than in the healthy donor group.

The collection from each donor was one heparinised blood draw averaging roughly 100 mL. Germline CDR1 MNHEY, CDR2 SVGAGI. This CDR3 comprises 16 residues. The V end lost 1 base, the J end lost 4 bases, and 11 bases lay between the germline ends. With regard to this clone: Its matching antigen is unknown.

Of the isolated RNA, all was reverse transcribed, and so the sequenced material was expressed TCRB transcripts. About 3.5 million reads per sample on average were obtained from naive, central memory and regulatory T cell samples. Using immunoSEQ multiplex PCR, the repertoire was profiled, and TCRdb retains in-frame clones only, with some absent. The sample contains 60,000 to 75,000 clones, roughly half of which appear only once. This sequence originates from a man under 40 with type 1 diabetes. The source material was central memory CD4+ T cells from blood. The rearrangement joins TRBV6-5 to TRBJ2-6; the D gene is possibly TRBD2 (5 bases). CDR3 protein: CASSYFGVTGANVLTF. DNA for the CDR3: TGTGCCAGCAGTTACTTCGGGGTGACCGGGGCCAACGTCCTGACTTTC.